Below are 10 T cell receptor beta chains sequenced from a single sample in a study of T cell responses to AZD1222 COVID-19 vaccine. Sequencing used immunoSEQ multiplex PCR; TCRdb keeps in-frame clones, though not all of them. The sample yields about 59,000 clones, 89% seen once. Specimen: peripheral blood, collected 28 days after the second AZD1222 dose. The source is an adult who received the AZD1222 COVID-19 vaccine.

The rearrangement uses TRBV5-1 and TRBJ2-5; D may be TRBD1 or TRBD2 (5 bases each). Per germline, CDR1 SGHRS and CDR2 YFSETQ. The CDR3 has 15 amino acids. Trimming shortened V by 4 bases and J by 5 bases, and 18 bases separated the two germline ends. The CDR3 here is CASSLAGTPRETQYF. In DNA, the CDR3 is TGCGCCAGCAGCCTGGCAGGGACCCCGAGGGAGACCCAGTACTTC.

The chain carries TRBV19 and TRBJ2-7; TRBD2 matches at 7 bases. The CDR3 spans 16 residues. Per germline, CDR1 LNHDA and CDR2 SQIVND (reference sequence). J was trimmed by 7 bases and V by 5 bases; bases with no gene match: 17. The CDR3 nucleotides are TGTGCCAGTAGTCAAAAGACGGGAGGACACCCTGGGGAGCAGTACTTC. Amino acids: CASSQKTGGHPGEQYF.

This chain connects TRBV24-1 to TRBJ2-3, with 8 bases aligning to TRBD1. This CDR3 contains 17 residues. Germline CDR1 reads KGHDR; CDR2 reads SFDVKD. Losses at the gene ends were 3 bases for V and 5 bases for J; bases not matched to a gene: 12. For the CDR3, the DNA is TGTGCCACCAGTGATATAGGACAGGGACCGGAGGAAGATACGCAGTATTTT. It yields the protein CATSDIGQGPEEDTQYF.

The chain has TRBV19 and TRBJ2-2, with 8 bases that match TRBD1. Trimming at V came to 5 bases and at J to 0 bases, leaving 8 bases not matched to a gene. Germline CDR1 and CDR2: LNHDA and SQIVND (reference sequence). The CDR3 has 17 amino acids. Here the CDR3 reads CASSPNSGGANTGELFF. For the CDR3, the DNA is TGTGCCAGTAGTCCAAACTCAGGGGGCGCGAACACCGGGGAGCTGTTTTTT.

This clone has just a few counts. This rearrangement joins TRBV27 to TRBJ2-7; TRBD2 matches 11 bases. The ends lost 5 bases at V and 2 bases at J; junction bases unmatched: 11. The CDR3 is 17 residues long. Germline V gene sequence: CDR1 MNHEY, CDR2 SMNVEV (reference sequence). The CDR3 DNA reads TGTGCCAGCAGTCCGCCCCCCTCTAGCGGGAGGCCCTACGAGCAGTACTTC. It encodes CASSPPPSSGRPYEQYF.

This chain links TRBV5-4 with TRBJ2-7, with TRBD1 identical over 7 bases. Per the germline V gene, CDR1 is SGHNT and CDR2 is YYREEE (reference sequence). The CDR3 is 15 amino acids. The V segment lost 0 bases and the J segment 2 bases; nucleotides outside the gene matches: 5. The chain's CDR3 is CASSLGQGPPYEQYF. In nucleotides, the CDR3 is TGTGCCAGCAGCTTGGGACAGGGCCCACCCTACGAGCAGTACTTC.

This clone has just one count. The DNA of the CDR3 is TGTGCCAGCAGCTTGCGCAGGCCGCATCAGCCCCAGCATTTT. Residues: CASSLRRPHQPQHF. The J gene is TRBJ1-5, the V gene TRBV5-8; D unresolved. Trimming cost V 1 base and J 5 bases, with 10 bases left between them. The CDR3 extends over 14 amino acids. Germline lookup yields CDR1 SGHTS and CDR2 YDEGEE.

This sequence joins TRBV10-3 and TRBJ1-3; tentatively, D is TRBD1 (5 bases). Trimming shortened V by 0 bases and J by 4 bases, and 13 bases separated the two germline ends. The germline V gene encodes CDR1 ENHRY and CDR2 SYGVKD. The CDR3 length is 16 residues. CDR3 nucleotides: TGTGCCATCAGTGAGTCGAACGGGGGAGCCGGAAACACCATATATTTT. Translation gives CAISESNGGAGNTIYF.

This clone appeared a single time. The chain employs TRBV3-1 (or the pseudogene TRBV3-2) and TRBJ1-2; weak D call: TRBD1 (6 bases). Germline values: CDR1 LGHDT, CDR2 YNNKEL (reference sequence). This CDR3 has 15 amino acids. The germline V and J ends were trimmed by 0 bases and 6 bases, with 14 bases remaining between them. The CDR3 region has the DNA TGTGCCAGCAGCCAAGAGGACCTGGGGGCTGATGGCTACACCTTC. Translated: CASSQEDLGADGYTF.

CDR3 amino acids: CASSRGTQTGAKGEQYF. CDR3 coding DNA: TGTGCCAGCAGCCGGGGGACGCAAACAGGGGCGAAGGGCGAGCAGTACTTC. This sequence joins TRBV7-9 and TRBJ2-7; maybe TRBD1 (7 bases). The germline V gene encodes CDR1 SEHNR and CDR2 FQNEAQ (reference sequence). V was shortened by 5 bases and J by 6 bases, with 26 bases between the two germline ends. The CDR3 totals 17 residues.